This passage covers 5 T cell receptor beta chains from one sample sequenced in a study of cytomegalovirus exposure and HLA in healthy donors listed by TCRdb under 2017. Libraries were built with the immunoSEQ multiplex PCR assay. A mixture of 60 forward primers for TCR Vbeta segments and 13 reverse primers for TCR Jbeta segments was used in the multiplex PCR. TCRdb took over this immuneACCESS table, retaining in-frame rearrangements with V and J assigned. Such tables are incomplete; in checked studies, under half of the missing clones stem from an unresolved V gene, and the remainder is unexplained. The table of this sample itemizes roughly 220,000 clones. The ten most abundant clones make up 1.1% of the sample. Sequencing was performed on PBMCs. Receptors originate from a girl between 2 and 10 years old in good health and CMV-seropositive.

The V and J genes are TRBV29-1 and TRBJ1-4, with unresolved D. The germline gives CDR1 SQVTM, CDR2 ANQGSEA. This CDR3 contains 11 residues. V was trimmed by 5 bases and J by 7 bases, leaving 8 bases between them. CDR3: CSVNSGEKLFF. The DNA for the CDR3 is TGCAGCGTTAACAGCGGTGAAAAACTGTTTTTT.

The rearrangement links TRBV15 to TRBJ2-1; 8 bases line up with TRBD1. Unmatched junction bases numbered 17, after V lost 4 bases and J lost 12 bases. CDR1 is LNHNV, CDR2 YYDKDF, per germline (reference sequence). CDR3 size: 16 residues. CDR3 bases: TGTGCCACCAGCACCTCCGGGACAGGCGACCACCGTGGGCAGTTCTTC. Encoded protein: CATSTSGTGDHRGQFF.

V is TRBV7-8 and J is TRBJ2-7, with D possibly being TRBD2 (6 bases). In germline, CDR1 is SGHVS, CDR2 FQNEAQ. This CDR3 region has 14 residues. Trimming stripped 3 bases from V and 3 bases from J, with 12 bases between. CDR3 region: CASSFGGLNYEQYF. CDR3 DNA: TGTGCCAGCAGCTTTGGAGGGTTGAACTACGAGCAGTACTTC.

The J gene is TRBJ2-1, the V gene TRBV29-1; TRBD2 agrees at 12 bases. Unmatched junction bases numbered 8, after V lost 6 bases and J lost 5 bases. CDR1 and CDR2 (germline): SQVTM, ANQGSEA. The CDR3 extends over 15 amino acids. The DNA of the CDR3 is TGCAGCGTCCACCCGCTAGCGGGAGGGAACAATGAGCAGTTCTTC. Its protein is CSVHPLAGGNNEQFF.

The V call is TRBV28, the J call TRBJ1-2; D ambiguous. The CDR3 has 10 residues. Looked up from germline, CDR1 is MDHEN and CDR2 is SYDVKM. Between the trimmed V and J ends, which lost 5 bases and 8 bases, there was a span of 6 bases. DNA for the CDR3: TGTGCCAGCAGTGCGGGCGGCTACACCTTC. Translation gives CASSAGGYTF.